This T cell receptor (beta chain) was obtained from a study of identifying expanded T cells in peripheral blood. Study conclusions and caveats: Across healthy donors, higher total template counts meant significantly greater roughly two-week count variance. Over around two and four weeks, about 16 and 19 clones changed, versus 1.2 between replicates.

With respect to this clone: Its antigen is unidentified.

The CDR3 is 15 residues long. Germline loops: CDR1 MNHEY, CDR2 SVGAGI. Losses at the gene ends were 0 bases for V and 2 bases for J; bases not matched to a gene: 4. Sequenced by immunoSEQ multiplex PCR; TCRdb stores in-frame clones only, minus some. The sample consists of 85,000 to 100,000 clones, about nine tenths of them appearing once. Sequenced material: blood. This chain links TRBV6-5 with TRBJ2-7, with 7 bases that match TRBD2. The sequence was obtained from a person between 18 and 70 years old in good health. The CDR3 DNA reads TGTGCCAGCAGTTACTCGCGGGGGACTACCTACGAGCAGTACTTC. Encoded protein: CASSYSRGTTYEQYF.